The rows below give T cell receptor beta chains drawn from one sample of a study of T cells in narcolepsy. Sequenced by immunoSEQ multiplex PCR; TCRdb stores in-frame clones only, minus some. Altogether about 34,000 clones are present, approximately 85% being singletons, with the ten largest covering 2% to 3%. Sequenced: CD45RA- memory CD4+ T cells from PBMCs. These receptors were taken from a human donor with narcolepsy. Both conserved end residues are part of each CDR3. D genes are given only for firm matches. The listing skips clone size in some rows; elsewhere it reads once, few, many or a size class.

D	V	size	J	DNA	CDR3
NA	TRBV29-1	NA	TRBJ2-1	TGCAGCGTTGTTAACGGGGCCCTAGCCCTAGCAGGTGAGCAGTTCTTC	CSVVNGALALAGEQFF
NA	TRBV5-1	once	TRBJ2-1	TGCGCCAGCAGCTTGGCCCAGAAGGAAAACAATGAGCAGTTCTTC	CASSLAQKENNEQFF
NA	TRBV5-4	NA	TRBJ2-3	TGTGCCAGCAGCGGCGGTGGGTCCCCTAGCACAGATACGCAGTATTTT	CASSGGGSPSTDTQYF
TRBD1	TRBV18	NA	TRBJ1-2	TGTGCCAGCTCACCCCGCGAGGGAGGGGGCACAAACTATGGCTACACCTTC	CASSPREGGGTNYGYTF
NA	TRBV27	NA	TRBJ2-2	TGTGCCAGCAGTTTACTACAGGCGCCCGGGGAGCTGTTTTTT	CASSLLQAPGELFF
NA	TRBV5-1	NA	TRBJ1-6	TGCGCCAGCAGCTTGGACAGTCTCACCTATAATTCACCCCTCCACTTT	CASSLDSLTYNSPLHF
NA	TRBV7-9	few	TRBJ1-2	TGTGCCAGCAGCCCCCCAGGGACGGAAATCTACACCTTC	CASSPPGTEIYTF
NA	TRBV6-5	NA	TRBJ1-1	TGTGCCAACTCCCGATCAGACAACACTGAAGCTTTCTTT	CANSRSDNTEAFF
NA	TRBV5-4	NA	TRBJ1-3	TGTGCCAGCAGCCGCGGGACCCCGGGTGGAAACACCATATATTTT	CASSRGTPGGNTIYF
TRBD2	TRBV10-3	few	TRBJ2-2	TGTGCCATCAGGGACGGGACTAGCGGCACCGGGGAGCTGTTTTTT	CAIRDGTSGTGELFF
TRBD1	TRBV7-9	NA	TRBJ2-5	TGTGCCAGCAGCCCGGGACAGGGGAATCAAGAGACCCAGTACTTC	CASSPGQGNQETQYF
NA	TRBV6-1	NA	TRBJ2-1	TGTGCCAGCAGTTGGGGGTCCAAGCAGTTCTTC	CASSWGSKQFF
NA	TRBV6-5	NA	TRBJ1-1	TGTGCCAGCAGAGGGACTGAAGCTTTCTTT	CASRGTEAFF
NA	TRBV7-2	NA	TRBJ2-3	TGTGCCAGCAGCCGGGGACTGGACAGACCTAGCACAGATACGCAGTATTTT	CASSRGLDRPSTDTQYF
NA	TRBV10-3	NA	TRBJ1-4	TGTGCCATCAGTGGAGGTCAAGATAATGAAAAACTGTTTTTT	CAISGGQDNEKLFF
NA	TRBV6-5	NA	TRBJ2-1	TGTGCCAGCAGTTACTCGCCTGGGGGCTCCTACAATGAGCAGTTCTTC	CASSYSPGGSYNEQFF
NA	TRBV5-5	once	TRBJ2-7	TGTGCCAGCAGCTTGGACCCCAGAACCTACGAGCAGTACTTC	CASSLDPRTYEQYF
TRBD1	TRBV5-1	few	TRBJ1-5	TGCGCCAGCAGCTTGGTCCAGGGGGCCTCGAGCAATCAGCCCCAGCATTTT	CASSLVQGASSNQPQHF
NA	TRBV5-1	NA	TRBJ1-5	TGCGCCAGCAGCTTGGTAGGAGGGGATCAGCCCCAGCATTTT	CASSLVGGDQPQHF
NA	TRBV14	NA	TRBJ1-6	TGTGCCAGCAGCCAAGATCAACAGTTTCGCTCACCCCTCCACTTT	CASSQDQQFRSPLHF
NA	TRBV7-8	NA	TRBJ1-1	TGTGCCAGCAGCTTAGACTTGAACACTGAAGCTTTCTTT	CASSLDLNTEAFF
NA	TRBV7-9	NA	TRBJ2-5	TGTGCCAGCAGCTTATCCGGGACACAAGAGACCCAGTACTTC	CASSLSGTQETQYF
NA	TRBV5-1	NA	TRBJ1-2	TGCGCCAGCAGCTCTCTTGGAGACTATGGCTACACCTTC	CASSSLGDYGYTF
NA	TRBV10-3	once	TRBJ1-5	TGTGCCATCAGGGCGGGGGGCTGGGGCAATCAGCCCCAGCATTTT	CAIRAGGWGNQPQHF
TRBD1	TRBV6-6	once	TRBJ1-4	TGTGCCAGCAGACAGGGGGCAACTAATGAAAAACTGTTTTTT	CASRQGATNEKLFF
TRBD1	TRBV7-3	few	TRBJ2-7	TGTGCCAGCAGCTTTGGACAGGGACGGAATATGCAGTACTTC	CASSFGQGRNMQYF
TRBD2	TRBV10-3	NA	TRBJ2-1	TGTGCCATCAGTTCCAACGACCGCGGGGGAAGGGATGAGCAGTTCTTC	CAISSNDRGGRDEQFF